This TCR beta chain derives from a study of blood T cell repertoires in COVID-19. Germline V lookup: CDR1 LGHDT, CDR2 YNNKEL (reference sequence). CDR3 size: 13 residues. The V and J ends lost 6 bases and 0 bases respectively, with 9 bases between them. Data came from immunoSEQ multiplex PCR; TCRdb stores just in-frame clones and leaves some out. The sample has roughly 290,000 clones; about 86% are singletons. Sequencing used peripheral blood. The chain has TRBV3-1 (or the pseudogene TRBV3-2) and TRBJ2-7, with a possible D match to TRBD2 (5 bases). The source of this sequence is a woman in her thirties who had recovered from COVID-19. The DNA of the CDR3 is TGTGCCAGCAGGTCCGGGAACTCCTACGAGCAGTACTTC. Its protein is CASRSGNSYEQYF.